This T cell receptor (beta chain) was retrieved from a study of CD8+ T cells in alopecia areata. Notes on the study in general: Against the mouse data, patients shared TCRs less clearly, possibly for HLA reasons. Expanded CD8+ clones among the top 100, as well as scalp clonality, were significantly decreased by tofacitinib.

Investigators isolated RNA and reverse transcribed it into cDNA to act as the sequencing template. Some clones are missing from TCRdb's copy, which holds only in-frame ones; the method was immunoSEQ multiplex PCR. The table lists about 140,000 clones, around 87% of them singletons, with roughly 13% in the top ten. This CDR3 has 13 residues. The ends were cut back, 4 bases at V and 3 bases at J, with 11 bases in the middle. Per the germline V gene, CDR1 is SQVTM and CDR2 is ANQGSEA. Note on this clone: As yet, its antigen is unknown.

The treatment was: oral pan-JAK inhibitor, 5-10 mg twice daily. The TCR was taken from a human donor with alopecia areata. The chain links TRBV29-1 to TRBJ2-3, with D possibly TRBD1 on 6 matching bases. This specimen was CD8+ T cells sorted from blood, taken at week 4, from a patient treated with tofacitinib. CDR3 residues: CSVVGQGTDTQYF. In nucleotides, the CDR3 is TGCAGCGTTGTCGGCCAGGGGACAGATACGCAGTATTTT.